The sequence of this T cell receptor beta chain was determined in a study of graft-versus-host responses after intestinal transplantation. Study-level information: Induction using anti-thymocyte globulin, followed by tacrolimus and steroids for two to three years, was given to all recipients.

Graft-derived tissue was subjected to processing to liberate intraepithelial and lamina propria lymphocytes. The data were produced by immunoSEQ multiplex PCR, yet TCRdb's version contains in-frame clones alone and is incomplete. The table shows about 17,000 clones, with 60% to 80% occurring only once. The germline CDR1 and CDR2 sequences are MDHEN and SYDVKM. With V trimmed by 3 bases and J by 0 bases, 12 bases remained unmatched. CDR3 length: 18 amino acids. The chain couples TRBV28 to TRBJ2-3, with 7 bases matching TRBD1. This specimen consisted of ileum tissue, obtained about 430 days after intestinal transplant. The TCR sequence derives from a human patient who received an intestinal transplant, so some T cells may come from the graft donor. In DNA, the CDR3 is TGTGCCAGCAGTTTTCGACAGGGCCTATTCTATAGCACAGATACGCAGTATTTT. Its protein product is CASSFRQGLFYSTDTQYF.